The TCR beta chain under discussion was sequenced for a study of T-cell memory formation after mild COVID-19. CDR3 length: 16 amino acids. V lost 3 bases, J lost 2 bases, and 16 bases lay in between. Germline CDR1 reads SGHRS; CDR2 reads YFSETQ. Regarding the study as a whole: Detection of some responders pre-infection suggested pre-existing cross-reactive memory T cells participated. Mostly located in CM and EM were contracting CD4+ clones, with contracting CD8+ clones located in EMRA. CD4/CD8 balance characterized clones contracting day 15 to 85, and CD4+ skew characterized later expanders. The authors left the SARS-CoV-2 specificity of second-wave clones peaking on day 37 unconfirmed.

TCRdb processed the 5' RACE reads anew with MiXCR; each CDR3 protein has one entry. The table has 380,000 or so distinct CDR3 sequences, 12% to 15% seen once. As concerns this clonotype: Its specificity is unknown.

This TCR was recovered from a man younger than 35 who had mild COVID-19 (a few samples of this study predate the infection). Cell type and time point are not known. The sample taken for sequencing was PBMCs or a T cell subset sorted from them (not recorded which). The rearrangement uses TRBV5-1 and TRBJ2-3; D remains ambiguous. For the CDR3, the DNA is TGCGCCAGCAGCTCCCCGGCCGCCCCCTTCACAGATACGCAGTATTTT. Protein: CASSSPAAPFTDTQYF.